Shown below are 15 T cell receptor beta chains from a single sample sequenced in a study of blood T cell repertoires in COVID-19. Only in-frame clones appear in the TCRdb table, and some are missing; sequencing was by immunoSEQ multiplex PCR. The repertoire holds 150,000 to 200,000 clones, with approximately 80% as singletons. Material: peripheral blood. The source of these receptors is a woman aged 40 to 50 with COVID-19, enrolled during active disease.

V is TRBV6-1 and J is TRBJ2-1, with D possibly matching TRBD1 (5 bases). V was trimmed by 0 bases and J by 8 bases, leaving 8 bases between them. CDR3 length equals 13 residues. Looked up from germline, CDR1 is MNHNS and CDR2 is SASEGT. The CDR3 loop reads CASSEAEQDEQFF. The CDR3 DNA is TGTGCCAGCAGTGAAGCAGAACAGGATGAGCAGTTCTTC.

CDR3: CASSLRTSGTHEQYF. In DNA, the CDR3 is TGTGCCAGCAGCTTAAGGACTAGCGGGACCCACGAGCAGTACTTC. The chain joins TRBV7-9 to TRBJ2-7, with 12 nucleotides matching TRBD2. The CDR3 runs to 15 residues. Germline values: CDR1 SEHNR, CDR2 FQNEAQ (reference sequence). J gave up 5 bases and V 2 bases, and 4 bases lay outside the gene matches.

This chain links TRBV7-3 with TRBJ2-1; D might be TRBD2 (6 bases). The CDR3 runs 15 residues. Deletions cut 2 bases from V and 10 bases from J, with 18 bases between. Germline lookup yields CDR1 SGHTA and CDR2 FQGTGA. Here the CDR3 reads CASSLGAGTSEEQFF. CDR3 nucleotides: TGTGCCAGCAGCTTAGGGGCCGGGACTTCAGAGGAGCAGTTCTTC.

The rearrangement uses TRBV29-1 and TRBJ1-1; D may be TRBD1 (5 bases). CDR1 SQVTM and CDR2 ANQGSEA come from the germline V gene. The CDR3 spans 14 residues. Between the trimmed V and J ends, which lost 6 bases and 3 bases, there was a span of 17 bases. The CDR3 bases are TGCAGCGTCATAACCGCAGGGTCGGACACTGAAGCTTTCTTT. This encodes CSVITAGSDTEAFF.

This clone was detected a few times. The chain is built from TRBV30 and TRBJ1-6; unclear D gene. Germline V gene lookup returns CDR1 GTSNPN and CDR2 SVGIG (reference sequence). V was shortened by 7 bases and J by 7 bases, with 17 bases between the two germline ends. The CDR3 is 14 amino acids. The CDR3 region is CASNGDTLNSPLHF. CDR3 DNA: TGTGCCTCAAATGGCGACACCCTAAATTCACCCCTCCACTTT.

This clone has at least ten counts. This sequence joins TRBV23-1 and TRBJ1-5, with a weak D call TRBD1 (6 bases). TRBV23-1 is an ORF for which the function is uncertain. Trimming left V 10 bases short and J 2 bases short, with 15 bases between. The CDR3 has 14 residues. The DNA of the CDR3 is TGCGCCAACGAGGGTGGACAGTGCAATCAGCCCCAGCATTTT. As protein: CANEGGQCNQPQHF.

This rearrangement joins TRBV19 to TRBJ1-1; D unclear. Trimming shortened V by 5 bases and J by 1 base, and 14 bases separated the two germline ends. Germline V gives CDR1 LNHDA, CDR2 SQIVND (reference sequence). This CDR3 comprises 15 residues. DNA of the CDR3: TGTGCCAGTAGTCTTGGACGGGGTGAGAACACTGAAGCTTTCTTT. Protein sequence: CASSLGRGENTEAFF.

This clone was counted only a few times. V gene TRBV5-8 combines with J gene TRBJ2-1; TRBD2 agrees at 7 bases. The CDR3 is 15 amino acids. Germline loops: CDR1 SGHTS, CDR2 YDEGEE. The junction had 4 bases not matched to a gene; V was cut back by 3 bases and J by 1 base. The CDR3 region is CASSSAGRSYNEQFF. Written as DNA, the CDR3 is TGTGCCAGCAGCTCAGCGGGGAGGTCCTACAATGAGCAGTTCTTC.

V is TRBV3-1 (or the pseudogene TRBV3-2) and J is TRBJ1-1; D may be TRBD1 (6 bases). This CDR3 spans 17 amino acids. Trimming took 0 bases from V and 5 from J, leaving 19 bases between them. Germline V lookup: CDR1 LGHDT, CDR2 YNNKEL (reference sequence). The CDR3 nucleotides are TGTGCCAGCAGCCAAGATTCCGAGACAGGCTTAGGTACTGAAGCTTTCTTT. Translated: CASSQDSETGLGTEAFF.

This chain uses TRBV6-1 with TRBJ2-1, with TRBD2 matching 7 bases. The CDR3 is 13 residues long. Germline CDR1 MNHNS, CDR2 SASEGT. J was trimmed by 9 bases and V by 2 bases; bases with no gene match: 4. CDR3 in amino acids: CASSEIAGFEQFF. CDR3 bases: TGTGCCAGCAGTGAAATAGCGGGTTTTGAGCAGTTCTTC.

This clone was counted only a few times. This chain connects TRBV19 to TRBJ2-7; the match to TRBD2 covers 7 bases. CDR1 LNHDA and CDR2 SQIVND come from the germline V gene (reference sequence). Losses at the gene ends were 3 bases for V and 2 bases for J; bases not matched to a gene: 7. CDR3 size: 15 residues. CDR3 DNA sequence: TGTGCCAGTAGTATCGCCGGGAGGTTCGCCTACGAGCAGTACTTC. Translated: CASSIAGRFAYEQYF.

The rearrangement joins TRBV3-1 (or the pseudogene TRBV3-2) to TRBJ1-2, with TRBD1 as a possible D gene (6 bases). Trimming shortened V by 4 bases and J by 7 bases, and 13 bases separated the two germline ends. Germline-derived CDR1 and CDR2 are LGHDT and YNNKEL (reference sequence). This CDR3 comprises 13 residues. The CDR3 sequence is CASSRTQGRGYTF. The CDR3 DNA reads as TGTGCCAGCAGCCGAACACAGGGACGTGGCTACACCTTC.

This clone was detected a few times. This same CDR3 is encoded by further DNA sequences in the sample. The chain combines TRBV6-5 with TRBJ1-6; 7 bases match TRBD1. Germline CDR1 reads MNHEY; CDR2 reads SVGAGI. The CDR3 extends over 12 amino acids. V shed 8 bases and J 9 bases; nucleotides not matched to a gene: 4. CDR3 coding DNA: TGTGCCAGCGAACAGGGGATTTCACCCCTCCACTTT. Protein sequence: CASEQGISPLHF.

This chain uses TRBV7-3 with TRBJ2-1, with 8 bases lining up with TRBD2. The trim removed 7 bases at V and 7 bases at J, leaving 9 bases unmatched. The CDR3 sequence is 14 residues long. Germline V lookup: CDR1 SGHTA, CDR2 FQGTGA. CDR3 sequence reads: CASIQAGVGNEQFF. The CDR3 DNA is TGTGCCAGCATCCAAGCGGGGGTGGGAAATGAGCAGTTCTTC.

The chain couples TRBV29-1 to TRBJ1-1; TRBD1 aligns across 7 bases. Germline loops: CDR1 SQVTM, CDR2 ANQGSEA. The CDR3 spans 13 residues. The ends lost 7 bases at V and 2 bases at J; junction bases unmatched: 7. CDR3 coding DNA: TGCAGCGCCCGGGACAGAGAAAACACTGAAGCTTTCTTT. This encodes CSARDRENTEAFF. Full variable domain (missing parts from reference TRBV29-1 and TRBJ1-1): SAVISQKPSRDICQRGTSLTIQCQVDSQVTMMFWYRQQPGQSLTLIATANQGSEATYESGFVIDKFPISRPNLTFSTLTVSNMSPEDSSIYLCSARDRENTEAFFGQGTRLTVV.